Given below is one T cell receptor beta chain in context. This record belongs to a study of OX40 agonist ivuxolimab in advanced cancers. Study-wide context: The treatment was a fully human IgG2 OX40 agonist, ivuxolimab. While on treatment, patients had intravenous ivuxolimab at 0.01 to 10 mg/kg every 2 weeks. The diagnoses of dose-escalation patients were hepatocellular carcinoma, melanoma, renal cell or head and neck cancer.

The assay was immunoSEQ multiplex PCR, and TCRdb's table has in-frame clones only and misses some. The sample lists about 43,000 clones; approximately 84% were seen once. The germline V gene encodes CDR1 SQVTM and CDR2 ANQGSEA. After removal of 4 bases from V and 1 base from J, the junction contained 1 base not matched to a gene. The length of the CDR3 is 13 residues. The receptor was derived from an adult with an advanced solid tumor such as melanoma, head and neck, liver or kidney cancer. This chain uses TRBV29-1 with TRBJ2-3, with TRBD2 identical over 8 bases. Sequencing was performed on CD4+ or CD8+ T cells sorted from blood, taken in a trial of the OX40 agonist ivuxolimab. The CDR3 nucleotides are TGCAGCGTTGGGCGGGGGGGCACAGATACGCAGTATTTT. Protein sequence: CSVGRGGTDTQYF.